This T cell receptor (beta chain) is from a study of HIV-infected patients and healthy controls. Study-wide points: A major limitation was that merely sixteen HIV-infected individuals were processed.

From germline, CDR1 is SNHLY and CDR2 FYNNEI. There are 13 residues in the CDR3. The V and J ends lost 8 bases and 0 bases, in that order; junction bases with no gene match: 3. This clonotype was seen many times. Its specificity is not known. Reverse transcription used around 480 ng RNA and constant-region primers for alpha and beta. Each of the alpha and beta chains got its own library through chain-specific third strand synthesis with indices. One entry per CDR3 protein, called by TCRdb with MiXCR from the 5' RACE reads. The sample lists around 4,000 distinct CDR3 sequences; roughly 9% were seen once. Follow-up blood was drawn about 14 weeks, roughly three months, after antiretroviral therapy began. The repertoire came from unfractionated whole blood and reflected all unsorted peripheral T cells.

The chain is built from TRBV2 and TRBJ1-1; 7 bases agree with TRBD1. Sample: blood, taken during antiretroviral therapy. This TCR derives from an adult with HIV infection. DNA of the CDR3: TGTGCCAGCTTACAGGGGATGAACACTGAAGCTTTCTTT. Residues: CASLQGMNTEAFF.